These T cell receptor beta chains were read from a single sample in a study of blood T cell repertoires in COVID-19. Sequencing was performed with immunoSEQ multiplex PCR; in TCRdb, only in-frame clones are kept and a portion is missing. The sample includes 120,000 or so clones, 80% to 90% of them seen just once. Input material: peripheral blood. The receptors were sampled from a woman in her sixties with acute or convalescent COVID-19. Both conserved end residues are part of each CDR3. The D gene is left open where the match is weak. The listing skips clone size in some rows; elsewhere it reads once, few, many or a size class.

TRBJ1-2	TRBD1	TRBV5-6	.	TGTGCCAGCAGCTGGGACAGGAGCGGCTACACCTTC	CASSWDRSGYTF
TRBJ2-1	.	TRBV6-5	.	TGTGCCAGCAGATCCGACGGGACACCTTACAATGAGCAGTTCTTC	CASRSDGTPYNEQFF
TRBJ2-7	.	TRBV10-3	few	TGTGCCATCAGTGGGGGCCAGGCCTACGAGCAGTACTTC	CAISGGQAYEQYF
TRBJ1-1	.	TRBV12-5	few	TGTGCTAGTGGTTTGGAAGGGGCTGAAGCTTTCTTT	CASGLEGAEAFF
TRBJ1-6	TRBD1	TRBV4-3	few	TGCGCCAGCAGCCAAGACCCCGGACAGGGGAATTCACCCCTCCACTTT	CASSQDPGQGNSPLHF
TRBJ1-5	.	TRBV2	.	TGTGCCAGCAGTGGGAAGGAGACAGAGTATCAGCCCCAGCATTTT	CASSGKETEYQPQHF
TRBJ1-5	.	TRBV4-1	.	TGCGCCAGCAGCCAAGATCACCGTCCGGGGGCCCAGCATTTT	CASSQDHRPGAQHF
TRBJ2-3	TRBD1	TRBV4-3	.	TGCGCCAGCAGCAAACAGTTGCACAGGGGGAGCACAGATACGCAGTATTTT	CASSKQLHRGSTDTQYF
TRBJ1-2	.	TRBV3-1/TRBV3-2	.	TGTGCCAGCAGCCCAAATTCAGCGGCGAACTATGGCTACACCTTC	CASSPNSAANYGYTF
TRBJ1-2	TRBD1	TRBV18	.	TGTGCCAGCTCAGGGACAGGGGACCTCTACACCTTC	CASSGTGDLYTF
TRBJ2-7	TRBD2	TRBV14	few	TGTGCCAGCGCTCAAGCCGGCGGGAGAGGGAGCGAGCAGTACTTC	CASAQAGGRGSEQYF
TRBJ2-7	TRBD1	TRBV29-1	.	TGCAGCGTTGAAGAGAGACAGGGGGGCTCCTACGAGCAGTACTTC	CSVEERQGGSYEQYF
TRBJ1-2	TRBD1	TRBV7-2	.	TGTGCCAGCAGCCTACAGGGGGCCAACTATGGCTACACCTTC	CASSLQGANYGYTF
TRBJ1-2	.	TRBV7-2	.	TGTGCCAGCAGCTGGTCCCAAGAGGGCTACACCTTC	CASSWSQEGYTF
TRBJ2-4	TRBD1	TRBV6-5	.	TGTGCCAGCAGTTACTCCCCCGGACAGGGAAAAAACATTCAGTACTTC	CASSYSPGQGKNIQYF
TRBJ2-3	TRBD2	TRBV7-2	once	TGTGCCAGCAGCATCGGGGGGGCCGTCGATACGCAGTATTTT	CASSIGGAVDTQYF
TRBJ1-1	TRBD1	TRBV2	.	TGTGCCAGCAGGGGACAGGGGGACACTGAGGCTTTCTTT	CASRGQGDTEAFF
TRBJ1-5	TRBD1	TRBV6-2/TRBV6-3	.	TGTGCCAGCAGTCGGACTACAGGGGACTATCAGCCCCAGCATTTT	CASSRTTGDYQPQHF
TRBJ1-3	.	TRBV5-1	.	TGCGCCAGCAGCGCGGACGGGACATCAGAAGGAACCATATATTTT	CASSADGTSEGTIYF
TRBJ1-1	.	TRBV19	.	TGTGCCAGTAGTATAGGAGGAACAGGGCTCACTGAAGCTTTCTTT	CASSIGGTGLTEAFF
TRBJ2-3	.	TRBV11-1	.	TGTGCCAGCAGCCGAGACAGAATGCGCACAGATACGCAGTATTTT	CASSRDRMRTDTQYF
TRBJ2-5	TRBD2	TRBV2	.	TGTGCCAGCAGTGCGCTAGCGGGGGTACAAGAGACCCAGTACTTC	CASSALAGVQETQYF
TRBJ2-1	.	TRBV10-3	.	TGTGCCATCAGTGAGTCTAAGGGGGACACCTACAATGAGCAGTTCTTC	CAISESKGDTYNEQFF
TRBJ2-1	.	TRBV11-2	.	TGTGCCAGCAGCTTAGATATAACAGGGCTCTTGGGGTCCTACAATGAGCAGTTCTTC	CASSLDITGLLGSYNEQFF
TRBJ1-5	.	TRBV9	.	TGTGCCAGCAGCGTAGTTTCCTCCAATCAGCCCCAGCATTTT	CASSVVSSNQPQHF
TRBJ2-7	TRBD1	TRBV4-1	.	TGCGCCAGCAGCCAAGATGTTTTAGGAAGAATAGGAGAACAGGGGGCTTACGAGCAGTACTTC	CASSQDVLGRIGEQGAYEQYF
TRBJ1-6	.	TRBV19	.	TGTGCCAGTAGTATCCTGAATTCACCCCTCCACTTT	CASSILNSPLHF
TRBJ2-7	.	TRBV9	.	TGTGCCAGCAGCGTAGGATTGGGTAGCAGAGGCGAGCAGTACTTC	CASSVGLGSRGEQYF
TRBJ2-7	TRBD1	TRBV30	.	TGTGCCTGGAGTGCACTACTCCGGGACAGAAGGTACGAGCAGTACTTC	CAWSALLRDRRYEQYF
TRBJ2-1	TRBD1	TRBV24-1	.	TGTGCCACCAAGGGACAGTACAATGAGCAGTTCTTC	CATKGQYNEQFF
TRBJ1-1	TRBD1	TRBV11-3	.	TGTGCCAGCAGCTTAGGGACAGGCACTGAAGCTTTCTTT	CASSLGTGTEAFF
TRBJ1-5	.	TRBV21-1	.	TGTGCCAGCAGCAGAACACAGGGAACGGGCAATCAGCCCCAGCATTTT	CASSRTQGTGNQPQHF
TRBJ2-1	TRBD2	TRBV5-4	once	TGTGCCAGCAGCCTTAGCGGGGGGCCCTACAATGAGCAGTTCTTC	CASSLSGGPYNEQFF
TRBJ1-2	TRBD1	TRBV7-2	.	TGTGCCAGCAGCTTAATGGCTGGGGCGGCCGGGACAGGGGAGGGCTACACCTTC	CASSLMAGAAGTGEGYTF
TRBJ1-1	.	TRBV15	few	TGTGCCACCAGCAGCAGATTTTCGGGGAAAACTGAAGCTTTCTTT	CATSSRFSGKTEAFF
TRBJ2-2	TRBD2	TRBV19	.	TGTGCCAGTAGTGGACTAGCGGGGGGAGACACCGGGGAGCTGTTTTTT	CASSGLAGGDTGELFF
TRBJ2-7	.	TRBV11-2	.	TGTGCCAGCAGCTTAATGAGCGAGCAGTACTTC	CASSLMSEQYF
TRBJ2-1	TRBD2	TRBV28	.	TGTGCCAGCAGTTTGCCACTAGCGGCCTACAATGAGCAGTTCTTC	CASSLPLAAYNEQFF
TRBJ1-2	.	TRBV6-1	.	TGTGCCAGCAGTGAAGCGCACTCGCTAGGGGATGGCTACACCTTC	CASSEAHSLGDGYTF
TRBJ2-1	TRBD1	TRBV23-1	few	TGCGCCAGCAGTCAATTTGGCCCTGGTGACAGGGTGCCCAATGAGCAGTTCTTC	CASSQFGPGDRVPNEQFF
TRBJ1-1	.	TRBV28	.	TGTGCCAGCAGTTTCGAGGGAAGGGCTTTCTTT	CASSFEGRAFF